The sequence of this T cell receptor beta chain was determined in a study of blood T cell repertoires in COVID-19 (dated by TCRdb to about 2020). General notes on the study: Samples from collaborators originated in the United States, Italy and Spain and spanned both the acute and convalescent phases of COVID-19. The prospective study material was composed of cDNA or gDNA derived from T cells, B-cell-depleted T cells, or PBMCs. Deeply sampled blood TCRbeta repertoires from subjects exposed to, actively infected with, or recovered from COVID-19 were included in the dataset. The repertoires were released in a freely available public database intended as a resource for research on the immune response to SARS-CoV-2. Samples were obtained from the ongoing ImmuneRACE study (first 160 participants) and from some 1,300 subjects provided by 6 global collaborators. The sample metadata nearly always contained a de-identified subject ID, COVID-19 status, age in years and sex. Where available, HLA class I and class II types were taken from metadata supplied by the sample provider and were not determined by assay-based typing.

Whole blood was collected in K2EDTA tubes by collaborating institutions according to the institutions' own protocols. Collaborator samples were shipped for TCRbeta analysis as frozen whole blood, isolated PBMCs, or DNA extracted from either sample type. Details on this clone: Its specific antigen is unknown. Within one base of it there is no much larger clone, and no base qualities were kept.

TCRbeta CDR3 regions were amplified from genomic DNA using the immunoSEQ Assay, a bias-controlled multiplex PCR. Concerning the study's data processing: The number of nucleated cells in each sample was estimated by amplification of reference gene primers within the assay. To quantify the absolute abundance of each unique TCRbeta CDR3 rearrangement, sequence reads were collapsed and filtered. For each sample, productive Simpson clonality was calculated as the square root of Simpson's diversity index across productive rearrangements. This immuneACCESS table, as held by TCRdb, lists in-frame sequences with V and J called but not all clones. Of the missing ones, under half trace to an unresolved V gene in checked studies; the others have no known cause. V and J calls and clone size follow that table, whereas D and trimming were derived from the DNA. The sample records about 260,000 clones, 65% to 90% of which are singletons. Jointly, the top ten make up roughly 14% of the sample.

General conclusions and limits of the study: The amount of clinical and demographic metadata varied by source and participant and was provided uncurated.

V was cut back by 5 bases and J by 6 bases, leaving a gap of 17 bases between them. From cysteine to phenylalanine, the CDR3 is 15 amino acids long. Only the CDR3 DNA is retained, 45 bases long and in frame from the first base. For CDR1 and CDR2, the germline V gene (reference sequence) lists LNHNV and YYDKDF. The chain is encoded by TRBV15 joined to TRBJ1-5; the D gene is possibly TRBD1, with 6 bases matching. Specimen: peripheral blood. The sequence derives from a human donor in a cohort sampled during active COVID-19. The CDR3 loop reads CATSVQGHIFQPQHF. The DNA sequence is TGTGCCACCAGCGTACAGGGTCACATTTTTCAGCCCCAGCATTTT.